This T cell receptor beta chain was documented in a study of cytomegalovirus exposure and HLA in healthy donors. The wider study: A later analysis reported the 100 to 150 validation repertoires used the same platform as the roughly 670 first-cohort repertoires. The study, taken as a whole, reports: The classifier reportedly diagnosed cytomegalovirus status with high specificity and sensitivity. First-cohort TCR clusters tended to co-occur in the 120 or so validation repertoires, a later analysis found.

Profiled with immunoSEQ multiplex PCR; TCRdb holds only in-frame clones, not every one. The sample lists roughly 330,000 clones, roughly 87% seen once, with approximately 1.2% in the top ten. Turning to this clone: Its specificity is unknown.

Germline loops: CDR1 LNHDA, CDR2 SQIVND (reference sequence). The CDR3 length is 16 residues. V lost 1 base and J lost 0; bases outside the gene matches: 3. V usage is TRBV19 and J usage is TRBJ1-5; TRBD1 aligns across 7 bases. The material sequenced was PBMCs. This sequence originates from a woman in her thirties in good health and CMV-seropositive. The CDR3 sequence is CASSIGRTGSNQPQHF. DNA of the CDR3: TGTGCCAGTAGTATAGGGAGGACAGGTAGCAATCAGCCCCAGCATTTT.